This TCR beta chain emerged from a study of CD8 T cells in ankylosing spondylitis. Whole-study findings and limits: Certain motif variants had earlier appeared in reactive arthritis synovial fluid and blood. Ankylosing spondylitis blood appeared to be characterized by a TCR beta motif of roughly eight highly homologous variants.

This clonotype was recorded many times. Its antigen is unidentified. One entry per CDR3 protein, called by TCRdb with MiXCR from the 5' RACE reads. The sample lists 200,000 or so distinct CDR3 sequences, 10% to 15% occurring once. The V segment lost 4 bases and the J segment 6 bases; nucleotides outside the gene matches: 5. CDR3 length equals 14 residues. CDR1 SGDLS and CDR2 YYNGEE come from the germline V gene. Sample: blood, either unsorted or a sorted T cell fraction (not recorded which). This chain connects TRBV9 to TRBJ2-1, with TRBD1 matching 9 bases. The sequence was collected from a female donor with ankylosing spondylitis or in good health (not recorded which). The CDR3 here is CASSTGGAGNEQFF. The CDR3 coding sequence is TGTGCCAGCAGCACAGGGGGCGCGGGCAATGAGCAGTTCTTC.